One and the same sample provided the 25 T cell receptor beta chains below, sequenced in a study of blood T cell repertoires in COVID-19. The method was immunoSEQ multiplex PCR; TCRdb's version includes in-frame clones alone and lacks a portion of them. The profile shows 180,000 or so clones, about 88% of them singletons. Sequencing used PBMCs or T cells enriched from blood (not recorded which). Source of these receptors: a human donor with acute COVID-19. The donor label of this sample is uncertain.

V and J are TRBV7-3 and TRBJ1-3; 9 positions agree with TRBD1. The CDR3 loop spans 18 amino acids. Unmatched junction bases numbered 13, after V lost 6 bases and J lost 1 base. Germline lookup yields CDR1 SGHTA and CDR2 FQGTGA. The CDR3 nucleotides are TGTGCCAGCAGGTCATCCAGGACAGGGGCTTTTTCTGGAAACACCATATATTTT. Amino acids: CASRSSRTGAFSGNTIYF. Looking up the rest from reference TRBV7-3 and TRBJ1-3 gives the full variable domain: GAGVSQTPSNKVTEKGKYVELRCDPISGHTALYWYRQSLGQGPEFLIYFQGTGAADDSGLPNDRFFAVRPEGSVSTLKIQRTERGDSAVYLCASRSSRTGAFSGNTIYFGEGSWLTVV.

The chain carries TRBV24-1 and TRBJ2-1; TRBD1 is a possible D gene (5 bases). V was trimmed by 6 bases and J by 6 bases, leaving 17 bases between them. Germline V gives CDR1 KGHDR, CDR2 SFDVKD. The CDR3 runs to 15 residues. The CDR3 here is CATSSQGSSINEQFF. In nucleotides, the CDR3 is TGTGCCACCAGTAGTCAGGGTTCGAGCATCAATGAGCAGTTCTTC.

The genes are TRBV6-2 or TRBV6-3 and TRBJ2-3; 8 positions match TRBD2. The germline CDR1 and CDR2 sequences are MNHEY and SVGEGT. The CDR3 is 16 amino acids. J was trimmed by 2 bases and V by 2 bases; bases with no gene match: 6. This chain's CDR3 is CASSYPRGGPTDTQYF. As DNA, the CDR3 is TGTGCCAGCAGTTACCCCCGGGGGGGCCCCACAGATACGCAGTATTTT.

Only one count was recorded for this clone. The V and J genes are TRBV4-3 and TRBJ2-2; D gene ambiguous. V lost 2 bases and J lost 0, with 7 bases in between. Per germline, CDR1 LGHNA and CDR2 YSLEER. This CDR3 is built from 15 residues. The CDR3 loop reads CASSQHIANTGELFF. In DNA form, the CDR3 reads TGCGCCAGCAGCCAACACATCGCGAACACCGGGGAGCTGTTTTTT.

This clone was recorded once. J is TRBJ2-5 and V is TRBV5-1; D remains unclear. The CDR3 contains 14 residues. Trimming removed 2 bases from V and 2 bases from J, with 10 bases in between. CDR1 is SGHRS, CDR2 YFSETQ, per germline. CDR3 loop: CASSFGQRQETQYF. DNA of the CDR3: TGCGCCAGCAGCTTTGGGCAGAGACAAGAGACCCAGTACTTC.

The chain carries TRBV6-2 or TRBV6-3 and TRBJ2-2; D might be TRBD2 (6 bases). Between the trimmed V and J ends, which lost 2 bases and 3 bases, there was a span of 13 bases. The CDR3 covers 16 residues. Germline loops: CDR1 MNHEY, CDR2 SVGEGT. The CDR3 region has the DNA TGTGCCAGCAGTTACCCCATAGGGGAGGACACCGGGGAGCTGTTTTTT. This translates into CASSYPIGEDTGELFF.

This clone was observed a few times. The gene calls are TRBV6-6 and TRBJ2-7; TRBD1 is a possible D gene (7 bases). CDR1 MNHNY and CDR2 SVGAGI come from the germline V gene (reference sequence). The germline V and J ends were trimmed by 5 bases and 2 bases, with 19 bases remaining between them. The CDR3 length is 16 residues. The CDR3 loop is CASSTRSTGEAYEQYF. CDR3 nucleotide sequence: TGTGCCAGCAGTACCCGAAGTACAGGGGAGGCCTACGAGCAGTACTTC.

The chain uses TRBV5-8 and TRBJ2-2, with 8 bases matching TRBD2. CDR1 and CDR2 from the germline V gene are SGHTS and YDEGEE. J lost 2 bases, V lost 4 bases, and 4 bases had no gene match. The CDR3 has 15 amino acids. Written as DNA, the CDR3 is TGTGCCAGCAGCCCCAGCGGGGGAAACACCGGGGAGCTGTTTTTT. Translated: CASSPSGGNTGELFF.

V and J are TRBV6-5 and TRBJ1-1; tentatively, D is TRBD1 (6 bases). V was pared by 0 bases and J by 1 base, with 9 bases between. Germline V gene lookup returns CDR1 MNHEY and CDR2 SVGAGI. The CDR3 is 15 residues long. The CDR3 protein is CASSYSDSANTEAFF. CDR3 sequence (DNA): TGTGCCAGCAGTTACTCGGACAGTGCGAACACTGAAGCTTTCTTT.

The rearrangement joins TRBV24-1 to TRBJ2-3, with D possibly TRBD2 on 5 matching bases. The germline V gene encodes CDR1 KGHDR and CDR2 SFDVKD. The CDR3 totals 14 residues. Deletions cut 3 bases from V and 4 bases from J, with 10 bases between. Here the CDR3 reads CATSDGRGADTQYF. CDR3 coding DNA: TGTGCCACCAGTGATGGCCGGGGAGCAGATACGCAGTATTTT.

This chain uses TRBV4-1 with TRBJ2-1; TRBD2 aligns across 8 bases. In germline, CDR1 is MGHRA, CDR2 YSYEKL. This CDR3 contains 15 residues. Trimming at V came to 1 base and at J to 5 bases, leaving 4 bases not matched to a gene. The CDR3 sequence: CASSQVLAANNEQFF. As DNA, the CDR3 is TGCGCCAGCAGCCAAGTACTAGCGGCCAACAATGAGCAGTTCTTC.

As to this clone: Other nucleotide sequences from this sample produce the same CDR3. V is TRBV30 and J is TRBJ2-7; a weak D match, TRBD2 (7 bases). This CDR3 contains 13 residues. CDR1 is GTSNPN and CDR2 is SVGIG in the germline V gene (reference sequence). Trimming shortened V by 0 bases and J by 4 bases, and 10 bases separated the two germline ends. The CDR3 region has the DNA TGTGCCTGGAGTGTAGGGGGGGGTTACGAGCAGTACTTC. Amino acids: CAWSVGGGYEQYF.

The sample holds a few counts of this clone. V and J are TRBV30 and TRBJ1-6; possible D gene TRBD1, 5 bases. CDR3 length: 14 amino acids. Trimming took 2 bases from V and 14 from J, leaving 19 bases between them. The germline gives CDR1 GTSNPN, CDR2 SVGIG (reference sequence). The chain's CDR3 is CAWSSGTELPSLHF. CDR3 nucleotide sequence: TGTGCCTGGAGTTCCGGGACTGAGTTGCCGTCCCTCCACTTT.

This rearrangement joins TRBV4-1 to TRBJ1-6, with 8 bases fitting TRBD1. The CDR3 contains 15 residues. The V gene's germline CDR1 is MGHRA and CDR2 YSYEKL. The trim removed 2 bases at V and 7 bases at J, leaving 4 bases unmatched. The CDR3 loop reads CASSQYRGSNSPLHF. In nucleotides, the CDR3 is TGCGCCAGCAGCCAATACAGGGGGTCCAATTCACCCCTCCACTTT.

The rearrangement uses TRBV15 and TRBJ2-1, with 10 bases aligning to TRBD2. The J segment lost 8 bases and the V segment lost 5 bases, leaving 9 bases of the junction unmatched. Germline V CDR1 and CDR2: LNHNV, YYDKDF (reference sequence). The CDR3 length is 15 residues. The CDR3 loop reads CATSGERGGRYEQFF. CDR3 bases: TGTGCCACCAGCGGCGAGCGGGGGGGCCGGTATGAGCAGTTCTTC.

The rearrangement uses TRBV13 and TRBJ1-2; 9 positions agree with TRBD1. This CDR3 region has 16 residues. Germline V gives CDR1 PRHDT, CDR2 FYEKMQ (reference sequence). After removal of 4 bases from V and 8 bases from J, the junction contained 14 bases not matched to a gene. CDR3 sequence: CASSSPPLTGGIGYTF. Written as DNA, the CDR3 is TGTGCCAGCAGCTCACCACCACTCACAGGGGGCATAGGCTACACCTTC.

The J gene is TRBJ2-7, the V gene TRBV6-2 or TRBV6-3; tentatively, D is TRBD1 (5 bases). The germline gives CDR1 MNHEY, CDR2 SVGEGT. Trimming took off 4 bases at V and 3 bases at J, with 10 bases between the two ends. The CDR3 is 13 amino acids. The CDR3 DNA is TGTGCCAGCAGTTCCGGACATATCTACGAGCAGTACTTC. Its protein is CASSSGHIYEQYF.

The V call is TRBV9, the J call TRBJ2-4, with 12 bases identical to TRBD2. CDR1 and CDR2 (germline): SGDLS, YYNGEE. The CDR3 sequence is 17 residues long. Trimming removed 3 bases from V and 3 bases from J; junction bases left unmatched: 7. The CDR3 spells CASSGSSGGEVKNIQYF. CDR3 coding DNA: TGTGCCAGCAGCGGATCTAGCGGGGGGGAGGTCAAAAACATTCAGTACTTC.

This chain's CDR3 is CASSLGGLAGVYYEQYF. CDR3 DNA sequence: TGTGCCAGCAGCTTAGGCGGTCTAGCGGGGGTCTACTACGAGCAGTACTTC. The J gene is TRBJ2-7, the V gene TRBV7-9; 10 bases align to TRBD2. Germline V gives CDR1 SEHNR, CDR2 FQNEAQ (reference sequence). The CDR3 is made up of 17 amino acids. J gave up 3 bases and V 1 base, and 9 bases lay outside the gene matches.

This sequence joins TRBV7-9 and TRBJ1-3; the D is unclear. Trimming took off 2 bases at V and 0 bases at J, with 8 bases between the two ends. The CDR3 spans 15 residues. Germline CDR1 and CDR2: SEHNR and FQNEAQ (reference sequence). The CDR3 nucleotides read TGTGCCAGCAGCTTAACGGGAATCTCTGGAAACACCATATATTTT. It is translated as CASSLTGISGNTIYF.

V and J are TRBV24-1 and TRBJ1-1, with 7 positions matching TRBD1. CDR3 size: 16 residues. The germline CDR1 and CDR2 sequences are KGHDR and SFDVKD. The J segment lost 2 bases and the V segment lost 6 bases, leaving 11 bases of the junction unmatched. CDR3 in DNA: TGTGCCACCAGTAGACAGGGCCCAAGTGGTAACACTGAAGCTTTCTTT. This gives the protein CATSRQGPSGNTEAFF.

The chain employs TRBV3-1 (or the pseudogene TRBV3-2) and TRBJ1-1; weak D call: TRBD1 (6 bases). CDR1 LGHDT and CDR2 YNNKEL come from the germline V gene (reference sequence). The CDR3 runs 13 residues. V lost 4 bases and J lost 7, with 13 bases in between. The CDR3 DNA is TGTGCCAGCAGCCCCGGTGGACAGTATGAAGCTTTCTTT. Amino acids: CASSPGGQYEAFF.

The chain carries TRBV6-4 and TRBJ1-1, with 8 bases matching TRBD1. Trimming at V came to 6 bases and at J to 4 bases, leaving 4 bases not matched to a gene. Per germline, CDR1 MRHNA and CDR2 SNTAGT. The CDR3 covers 13 residues. This CDR3 is CASSTDRGTEAFF. CDR3 DNA sequence: TGTGCCAGCAGCACCGACAGGGGCACTGAAGCTTTCTTT.

The CDR3 loop is CASSHEGASEAFF. The CDR3 DNA is TGTGCCAGCAGCCACGAGGGAGCATCTGAAGCTTTCTTT. The J gene is TRBJ1-1, the V gene TRBV7-8; D remains ambiguous. The CDR3 runs 13 residues. Germline loops: CDR1 SGHVS, CDR2 FQNEAQ. V was pared by 5 bases and J by 6 bases, with 13 bases between.

This chain connects TRBV6-5 to TRBJ1-2; D remains unclear. This CDR3 contains 16 residues. Trimming removed 0 bases from V and 5 bases from J, with 16 bases in between. From germline, CDR1 is MNHEY and CDR2 SVGAGI. The DNA of the CDR3 is TGTGCCAGCAGTTACTCGAGTCCGGATACGGGGTATGGCTACACCTTC. It encodes CASSYSSPDTGYGYTF.